This T cell receptor (beta chain) was recorded in a study of blood T cell repertoires in COVID-19 (TCRdb year 2020). Study-level background: Samples from collaborators originated in the United States, Italy and Spain and spanned both the acute and convalescent phases of COVID-19. The material from the prospective study consisted of cDNA or gDNA derived from T cells, B-cell-depleted T cells, or PBMCs. The dataset comprised deeply sampled blood TCRbeta repertoires from subjects exposed to, actively infected with, or recovered from COVID-19. A freely available public database, intended as a resource for researchers studying the immune response to SARS-CoV-2, is where the repertoires were released. Samples were obtained from the ongoing ImmuneRACE study (first 160 participants) and from 950 to 1,500 subjects provided by 6 global collaborators. Nearly every sample came with metadata listing a de-identified subject ID, COVID-19 status, age in years and sex. Where available, HLA class I and class II types were taken from metadata supplied by the sample provider and were not determined by assay-based typing.

CDR1 and CDR2 were assigned from the germline V gene as MRHNA and SNTAGT. The CDR3 numbers 18 residues from cysteine through phenylalanine. Only CDR3 DNA is held: 54 bases, read in frame from base 1. The V and J ends are trimmed by 3 bases and 0 bases, leaving 20 bases between them. The collaborating institutions used their own protocols to collect whole blood in K2EDTA tubes. For TCRbeta analysis, collaborators shipped samples as frozen whole blood, isolated PBMCs, or DNA extracted from either of those sample types. The immunoSEQ Assay, a bias-controlled multiplex PCR, was used to amplify TCRbeta CDR3 regions from genomic DNA. In the paper's pipeline: Within the assay, amplification of reference gene primers was used to estimate how many nucleated cells each sample contained. Sequence reads were collapsed and filtered to measure the absolute abundance of every unique TCRbeta CDR3 rearrangement. For each sample, productive Simpson clonality was calculated as the square root of Simpson's diversity index across productive rearrangements. TCRdb carries this immuneACCESS record with in-frame sequences only. Its versions omit some clonotypes, under half of them owing to an unresolved V gene in the studies checked, with the rest unexplained. D and trimming come from the DNA, and the V and J calls and clone size come from that table. The table for this sample lists 240,000 or so clones; roughly 85% of them were counted only once. Together, the top ten hold roughly 3.4% of the sample.

About this clone: No cognate antigen has been identified for it. No base quality values were provided; no much bigger clone lies one nucleotide off.

Overall study outcomes, separate from this receptor: Clinical and demographic metadata were provided uncurated, with the amount varying by source and participant.

The receptor comes from a woman between 18 and 29 years old with acute or convalescent COVID-19. The sequenced material came from peripheral blood. The chain couples TRBV6-4 to TRBJ1-1; the best D guess is TRBD1, with 6 bases matching. The DNA reads TGTGCCAGCAGTGATAGCCGGTTATATCAGGGGTTGAACACTGAAGCTTTCTTT. This sequence encodes CASSDSRLYQGLNTEAFF.